Below, 21 T cell receptor beta chains from the same sample are listed, as sequenced in a study of cytomegalovirus exposure and HLA in healthy donors. PCR amplification relied on 60 Vbeta primers (plus 13 Jbeta primers). TCRdb's copy holds only in-frame clones and misses some; the assay was immunoSEQ multiplex PCR. The table records about 120,000 clones, 75% of them present only once. The source material was PBMCs. These receptors originate from a woman in her thirties or forties in good health and CMV-seropositive.

The chain couples TRBV10-3 to TRBJ1-1; 12 nucleotides agree with TRBD1. The CDR3 covers 16 residues. CDR1 and CDR2 from the germline V gene are ENHRY and SYGVKD. V was clipped by 7 bases and J by 4 bases; unmatched bases: 10. The CDR3 here is CAIKRDRGLPATEAFF. The CDR3 DNA reads TGTGCCATCAAGCGGGACAGGGGGCTGCCGGCCACTGAAGCTTTCTTT.

The J gene is TRBJ2-7, the V gene TRBV6-5; 8 bases agree with TRBD2. This CDR3 has 15 residues. V was clipped by 2 bases and J by 4 bases; unmatched bases: 7. The germline CDR1 and CDR2 sequences are MNHEY and SVGAGI. CDR3 nucleotides: TGTGCCAGCAGTTACGGCCTGCGGGGGGCTTACGAGCAGTACTTC. It is translated as CASSYGLRGAYEQYF.

This chain links TRBV6-5 with TRBJ1-3; TRBD1 is a possible D gene (5 bases). The CDR3 has 15 amino acids. Trimming pared 1 base from V and 2 bases from J, leaving 9 bases between. Germline-derived CDR1 and CDR2 are MNHEY and SVGAGI. The CDR3 region has the DNA TGTGCCAGCAGTTACTTGGGGGGTCCTGGAAACACCATATATTTT. Protein product: CASSYLGGPGNTIYF.

The J gene is TRBJ2-3, the V gene TRBV19; tentatively, D is TRBD1 (6 bases). The V gene's germline CDR1 is LNHDA and CDR2 SQIVND (reference sequence). CDR3 length: 14 residues. V was trimmed by 1 base and J by 4 bases, leaving 9 bases between them. The CDR3 here is CASSIVPGADTQYF. The CDR3 bases are TGTGCCAGTAGTATAGTGCCAGGGGCAGATACGCAGTATTTT.

The gene calls are TRBV7-9 and TRBJ1-1; 12 bases fit TRBD1. CDR3 length: 16 amino acids. The germline CDR1 and CDR2 sequences are SEHNR and FQNEAQ (reference sequence). V trimming: 5 bases; J trimming: 1 base; junction bases outside the gene matches: 5. The CDR3 bases are TGTGCCAGCAGCGAGGGACAGGGGGCGTGGAACACTGAAGCTTTCTTT. Residues: CASSEGQGAWNTEAFF. Together with reference TRBV7-9 and TRBJ1-1, the CDR3 gives the full variable domain: DTGVSQNPRHKITKRGQNVTFRCDPISEHNRLYWYRQTLGQGPEFLTYFQNEAQLEKSRLLSDRFSAERPKGSFSTLEIQRTEQGDSAMYLCASSEGQGAWNTEAFFGQGTRLTVV.

The sample holds a few counts of this clone. J is TRBJ1-6 and V is TRBV10-3; TRBD1 aligns across 7 bases. The trim removed 0 bases at V and 7 bases at J, leaving 3 bases unmatched. The V gene's germline CDR1 is ENHRY and CDR2 SYGVKD. The CDR3 is 15 residues long. The CDR3 spells CAISESIQGNSPLHF. Written as DNA, the CDR3 is TGTGCCATCAGTGAGTCTATACAGGGGAATTCACCCCTCCACTTT.

About this clone: Other DNA sequences in the same sample also yield this CDR3. The chain uses TRBV18 and TRBJ1-1, with unresolved D. Germline lookup yields CDR1 KGHSH and CDR2 LQKENI. Trimming stripped 3 bases from V and 1 base from J, with 6 bases between. The length of the CDR3 is 13 residues. DNA for the CDR3: TGTGCCAGCTCACCGGCGGAGAACACTGAAGCTTTCTTT. Its translation is CASSPAENTEAFF.

This sequence joins TRBV4-1 and TRBJ2-7; D is possibly TRBD1 (5 bases). CDR1 and CDR2 from the germline V gene are MGHRA and YSYEKL. The CDR3 is 16 residues long. With 0 bases removed from V and 2 bases from J, the gap between germline ends came to 14 bases. CDR3 residues: CASSQDRAGKTYEQYF. CDR3 in DNA: TGCGCCAGCAGCCAAGATAGGGCAGGGAAAACCTACGAGCAGTACTTC.

V is TRBV7-3 and J is TRBJ1-2, with TRBD1 matching 7 bases. Trimming removed 4 bases from V and 8 bases from J; junction bases left unmatched: 7. The CDR3 has 13 amino acids. Germline values: CDR1 SGHTA, CDR2 FQGTGA. The chain's CDR3 is CASSSDRSGGYTF. CDR3 in DNA: TGTGCCAGCAGCTCGGACAGGTCTGGAGGCTACACCTTC. The complete variable domain, with remaining parts taken from reference TRBV7-3 and TRBJ1-2, reads GAGVSQTPSNKVTEKGKYVELRCDPISGHTALYWYRQSLGQGPEFLIYFQGTGAADDSGLPNDRFFAVRPEGSVSTLKIQRTERGDSAVYLCASSSDRSGGYTFGSGTRLTVV.

For this clone: Compared with germline, one end of the junction differs, possibly owing to a read error. This chain links TRBV7-9 with TRBJ2-7; the D gene is possibly TRBD2 (8 bases). Germline V gene data show CDR1 as SEHNR and CDR2 as FQNEAQ (reference sequence). The CDR3 extends over 13 amino acids. The CDR3, as DNA: TGTTCCAGCAGCGGGGGACAGTCCTACGAGCAGTACTTC. Encoded protein: CSSSGGQSYEQYF. Together with reference TRBV7-9 and TRBJ2-7, the CDR3 gives the full variable domain: DTGVSQNPRHKITKRGQNVTFRCDPISEHNRLYWYRQTLGQGPEFLTYFQNEAQLEKSRLLSDRFSAERPKGSFSTLEIQRTEQGDSAMYLCSSSGGQSYEQYFGPGTRLTVT.

The rearrangement joins TRBV7-2 to TRBJ1-1; the match to TRBD1 covers 7 bases. J was trimmed by 1 base and V by 5 bases; bases with no gene match: 1. This CDR3 comprises 13 residues. CDR1 and CDR2 from the germline V gene are SGHTA and FQGNSA. CDR3 in DNA: TGTGCCAGCAGCCGACAGGGGAACACTGAAGCTTTCTTT. Translation: CASSRQGNTEAFF.

The rearrangement joins TRBV4-1 to TRBJ2-1, with TRBD1 as a possible D gene (5 bases). This CDR3 is built from 12 residues. Trimming took off 4 bases at V and 6 bases at J, with 7 bases between the two ends. Germline assignment: CDR1 MGHRA and CDR2 YSYEKL. As DNA, the CDR3 is TGCGCCAGCAGCCTAGGGGCCAATGAGCAGTTCTTC. It translates to CASSLGANEQFF.

The chain links TRBV25-1 to TRBJ1-2; 9 bases agree with TRBD1. The V and J ends lost 5 bases and 7 bases, in that order; junction bases with no gene match: 11. Per the germline V gene, CDR1 is MGHDK and CDR2 is SYGVNS. This CDR3 region has 15 residues. The CDR3 bases are TGTGCCAGCAGTACATACAGGGGGCTTATACTTGGCTACACCTTC. The encoded protein is CASSTYRGLILGYTF.

The rearrangement uses TRBV6-1 and TRBJ2-3; TRBD2 aligns across 12 bases. V dropped 4 bases and J dropped 2; count of bases not matched to a gene: 4. From germline, CDR1 is MNHNS and CDR2 SASEGT. The CDR3 contains 16 residues. CDR3 in amino acids: CASSGLAGGFTDTQYF. In DNA form, the CDR3 reads TGTGCCAGCAGTGGCCTAGCGGGAGGGTTCACAGATACGCAGTATTTT.

Written as DNA, the CDR3 is TGTGCCAGTAGTATTGGGGCGGGATCCTCCTACGAGCAGTACTTC. The encoded protein is CASSIGAGSSYEQYF. This chain uses TRBV19 with TRBJ2-7, with a possible D match to TRBD2 (6 bases). Germline CDR1 LNHDA, CDR2 SQIVND (reference sequence). The germline V and J ends were trimmed by 3 bases and 0 bases, with 12 bases remaining between them. This CDR3 has 15 amino acids.

The chain carries TRBV6-1 and TRBJ1-1; D might be TRBD1 (6 bases). Between the trimmed V and J ends, which lost 2 bases and 5 bases, there was a span of 15 bases. CDR1 MNHNS and CDR2 SASEGT come from the germline V gene. This CDR3 is built from 15 residues. CDR3 sequence reads: CASSEFNGGQTEAFF. In DNA form, the CDR3 reads TGTGCCAGCAGTGAATTCAACGGGGGGCAAACTGAAGCTTTCTTT.

V and J are TRBV28 and TRBJ2-1; the D gene is possibly TRBD1 (6 bases). Germline V CDR1 and CDR2: MDHEN, SYDVKM. This CDR3 is 14 amino acids long. V gave up 5 bases and J gave up 8 bases, with 16 bases separating them. In DNA, the CDR3 is TGTGCCAGCAGTCTACTGACCAGGGGCCATGAGCAGTTCTTC. Amino acids: CASSLLTRGHEQFF.

The V gene is TRBV9, the J gene TRBJ1-5; D is undetermined. V shed 0 bases and J shed 4 bases, with 20 bases lying between them. CDR3 size: 18 residues. The germline gives CDR1 SGDLS, CDR2 YYNGEE. The CDR3 DNA follows: TGTGCCAGCAGCGTAGTAGGAATGGGAGACGCGTGGAATCAGCCCCAGCATTTT. Protein sequence: CASSVVGMGDAWNQPQHF.

The chain employs TRBV7-6 and TRBJ2-5, with 9 bases matching TRBD2. Germline trimming cut 4 bases from V and 5 bases from J; bases unmatched to any gene: 8. Germline lookup yields CDR1 SGHVS and CDR2 FNYEAQ. The CDR3 totals 15 residues. The CDR3 DNA follows: TGTGCCAGCAGCTCGGAAGCTAGCGGGGATGAGACCCAGTACTTC. This encodes CASSSEASGDETQYF.

The V gene is TRBV5-6, the J gene TRBJ2-5; possible D gene TRBD1, 5 bases. The V gene lost 1 base and the J gene lost 1 base, with 11 bases spanning the gap. CDR1 and CDR2 from the germline V gene are SGHDT and YYEEEE. The CDR3 runs to 15 residues. The CDR3 DNA reads as TGTGCCAGCAGCTTGAGGGGCAGGGCCCAAGAGACCCAGTACTTC. Its protein is CASSLRGRAQETQYF. Combining the CDR3 with reference TRBV5-6 and TRBJ2-5 gives the whole variable domain DAGVTQSPTHLIKTRGQQVTLRCSPKSGHDTVSWYQQALGQGPQFIFQYYEEEERQRGNFPDRFSGHQFPNYSSELNVNALLLGDSALYLCASSLRGRAQETQYFGPGTRLLVL.

The V and J genes are TRBV5-5 and TRBJ2-7; D is undetermined. Trimming shortened V by 0 bases and J by 5 bases, and 12 bases separated the two germline ends. The CDR3 consists of 14 residues. Germline CDR1 and CDR2: SGHKS and YYEKEE (reference sequence). Written as DNA, the CDR3 is TGTGCCAGCAGCTTGGCCCAGATTAACAACGAGCAGTACTTC. As protein: CASSLAQINNEQYF.